What follows are 5 T cell receptor beta chains derived from one specimen sequenced in a study of identical twins (dated by TCRdb to 2015 to 2016). The protocol used for the library was 5' RACE. Reads for this sample came from an Illumina HiSeq 2000. In TCRdb, the public reads were trimmed at Q25 with fastp and aligned with MiXCR, with productive beta chains retained. Every distinct CDR3 protein forms one entry, paired with its most common genes and DNA. This sample holds around 670,000 distinct CDR3 sequences; roughly 6% were observed only once. The top ten hold 1.5% to 2% of the sample. The material sequenced was naive T cells sorted from blood. Per the publication, the cell subset or site label means: cells isolated with a human naive T-cell isolation kit. The receptors derive from a man younger than 30 in good health.

This clonotype showed up many times. The rearrangement links TRBV18 to TRBJ2-1, with a tentative D call TRBD2 (5 bases). This CDR3 is built from 16 residues. Germline V gene lookup returns CDR1 KGHSH and CDR2 LQKENI. The germline V and J ends were trimmed by 1 base and 2 bases, with 12 bases remaining between them. DNA of the CDR3: TGTGCCAGCTCACCACGCGAGGGCGGCACCTACAATGAGCAGTTCTTC. This gives the protein CASSPREGGTYNEQFF.

This clonotype was counted ten times or more. This sequence joins TRBV29-1 and TRBJ1-1; no reliable D call. This CDR3 spans 13 amino acids. Per germline, CDR1 SQVTM and CDR2 ANQGSEA. Trimming stripped 4 bases from V and 1 base from J, with 10 bases between. CDR3 sequence (DNA): TGCAGCGTTGCGGGTCAGAAGAACACTGAAGCTTTCTTT. Its translation: CSVAGQKNTEAFF.

This clonotype has ten or more counts. The V and J genes are TRBV5-1 and TRBJ1-2; D is ambiguous. Trimming cost V 0 bases and J 3 bases, with 15 bases left between them. The CDR3 is 16 residues long. CDR1 is SGHRS, CDR2 YFSETQ, per germline. The CDR3 loop reads CASSLGTDLRDYGYTF. The CDR3 DNA sequence: TGCGCCAGCAGCTTGGGTACAGACCTACGGGACTATGGCTACACCTTC. Complete variable domain (other parts from reference TRBV5-1 and TRBJ1-2): KAGVTQTPRYLIKTRGQQVTLSCSPISGHRSVSWYQQTPGQGLQFLFEYFSETQRNKGNFPGRFSGRQFSNSRSEMNVSTLELGDSALYLCASSLGTDLRDYGYTFGSGTRLTVV.

This clonotype appeared a few times. This chain uses TRBV28 with TRBJ2-7; TRBD2 matches at 9 bases. The junction had 13 bases not matched to a gene; V was cut back by 7 bases and J by 6 bases. Germline V gene sequence: CDR1 MDHEN, CDR2 SYDVKM. This CDR3 has 15 amino acids. CDR3 sequence: CASNLPGLAVREQYF. The CDR3 bases are TGTGCCAGCAACTTACCGGGACTAGCTGTTCGCGAGCAGTACTTC.

This chain links TRBV10-3 with TRBJ2-3; 9 bases align to TRBD1. The V segment lost 5 bases and the J segment 2 bases; nucleotides outside the gene matches: 5. This CDR3 has 15 residues. The V gene's germline CDR1 is ENHRY and CDR2 SYGVKD. The CDR3 is CAISPTGGNTDTQYF. The CDR3 coding sequence is TGTGCCATCAGTCCGACAGGGGGTAACACAGATACGCAGTATTTT.